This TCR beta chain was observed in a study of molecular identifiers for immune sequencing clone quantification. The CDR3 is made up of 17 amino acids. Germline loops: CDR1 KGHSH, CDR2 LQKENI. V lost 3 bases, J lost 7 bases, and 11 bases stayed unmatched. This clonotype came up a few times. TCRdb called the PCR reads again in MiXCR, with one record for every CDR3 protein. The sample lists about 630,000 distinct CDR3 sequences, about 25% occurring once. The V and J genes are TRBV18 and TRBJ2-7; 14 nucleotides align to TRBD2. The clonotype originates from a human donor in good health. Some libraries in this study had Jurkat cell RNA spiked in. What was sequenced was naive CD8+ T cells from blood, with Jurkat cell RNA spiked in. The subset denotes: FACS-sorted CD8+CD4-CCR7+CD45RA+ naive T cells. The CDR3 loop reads CASSPGLAGGAEREQYF. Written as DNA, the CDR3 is TGTGCCAGCTCACCCGGACTAGCGGGGGGAGCCGAGAGGGAGCAGTACTTC.